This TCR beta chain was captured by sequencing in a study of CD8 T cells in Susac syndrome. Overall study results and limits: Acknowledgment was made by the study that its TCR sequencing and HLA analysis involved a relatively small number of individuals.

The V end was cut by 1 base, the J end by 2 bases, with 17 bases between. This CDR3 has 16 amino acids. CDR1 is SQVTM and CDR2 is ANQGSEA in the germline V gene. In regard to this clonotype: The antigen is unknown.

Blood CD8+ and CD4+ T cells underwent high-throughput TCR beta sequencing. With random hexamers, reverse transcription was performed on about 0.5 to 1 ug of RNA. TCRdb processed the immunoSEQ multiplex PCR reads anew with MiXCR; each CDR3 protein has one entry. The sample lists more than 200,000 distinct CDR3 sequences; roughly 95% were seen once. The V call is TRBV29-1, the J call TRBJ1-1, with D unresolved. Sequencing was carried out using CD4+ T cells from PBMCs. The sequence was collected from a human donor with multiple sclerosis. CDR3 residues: CSVEGLAGGPNTEAFF. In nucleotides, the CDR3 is TGCAGCGTTGAAGGGCTGGCAGGTGGTCCCAACACTGAAGCTTTCTTT.